Below are 3 T cell receptor beta chains sequenced from a single sample in a study of T cells after yellow fever vaccination. Using its own MiXCR run on the 5' RACE reads, TCRdb lists one record per CDR3 protein. The sample yields around 610,000 distinct CDR3 sequences, 13% seen once. Sample: PBMCs, taken on the day of the yellow fever booster vaccination. The receptors here all came from a man younger than 45 who received the YFV17D yellow fever vaccine.

The CDR3 sequence is CASGGGTTNYGYTF. The CDR3 bases are TGTGCCAGCGGTGGGGGAACTACTAACTATGGCTACACCTTC. The V call is TRBV2, the J call TRBJ1-2; the D gene is possibly TRBD1 (5 bases). Trimming pared 8 bases from V and 0 bases from J, leaving 13 bases between. CDR3 size: 14 residues. CDR1 and CDR2 from the germline V gene are SNHLY and FYNNEI.

This clonotype has ten or more counts. The chain has TRBV20-1 and TRBJ2-7; D is unclear. V lost 2 bases to trimming and J lost 2 bases, with 7 bases between them. The CDR3 contains 12 residues. The germline V gene encodes CDR1 DFQATT and CDR2 SNEGSKA (reference sequence). The CDR3 nucleotides are TGCAGTGCTAGAAGTAGGGCCTACGAGCAGTACTTC. Encoded protein: CSARSRAYEQYF.

This clonotype was seen a handful of times. The rearrangement joins TRBV6-1 to TRBJ1-5; D might be TRBD1 (6 bases). Deletions cut 6 bases from V and 7 bases from J, with 19 bases between. CDR3 length: 15 residues. The germline gives CDR1 MNHNS, CDR2 SASEGT. CDR3 region: CASRTTGNYRQPQHF. The CDR3 DNA reads TGTGCCAGCAGGACGACAGGCAATTATCGACAGCCCCAGCATTTT.